These T cell receptor beta chains were read from a single sample in a study of T cells after posttransplantation cyclophosphamide. This table comes from immunoSEQ multiplex PCR, and its TCRdb copy is limited to in-frame clones, with some not included. This sample comprises 36,000 or so clones, none seen once only. The sequencing sample was made of PBMCs. These receptors were taken from a girl under 18 in good health, CMV-negative, and a related stem cell transplant donor. Both conserved end residues are part of each CDR3. D genes are given only for firm matches. A clone size is listed for some rows: how often the clone was seen (once, few, many), or a class if it is expanded.

v_gene,j_gene,d_gene,abundance,CDR3nt,CDR3aa
TRBV1,TRBJ1-5,.,few,TGCACCAGCAGCCAACCCGGACAGGGAGGGAATAGCAATCAGCCCCAGCATTTT,CTSSQPGQGGNSNQPQHF
TRBV13,TRBJ2-1,.,many,TGTGCCAGCAGCTTTGTAAATGAGCAGTTCTTC,CASSFVNEQFF
TRBV9,TRBJ2-3,.,few,TGTGCCAGCAGCCCATCTCTAGGTTTGGGAGATACGCAGTATTTT,CASSPSLGLGDTQYF
TRBV5-1,TRBJ2-5,.,.,TGCGCCAGCAGCTTTTCACAAATGGGCATCGAGACCCAGTACTTC,CASSFSQMGIETQYF
TRBV5-4,TRBJ2-5,TRBD2,few,TGTGCCAGCAGGTCGGGACTAGCGGTACAAGAGACCCAGTACTTC,CASRSGLAVQETQYF
TRBV19,TRBJ2-7,.,many,TGTGCCACCTCTACGGGAGAGACTTCCTACGAGCAGTACTTC,CATSTGETSYEQYF
TRBV6-4,TRBJ2-3,.,.,TGTGCCAGCAGTGACTCGCAGGGTGGAATCACAGATACGCAGTATTTT,CASSDSQGGITDTQYF
TRBV5-1,TRBJ2-1,TRBD1,few,TGCGCCAGCAGCTTGGAGGGGGCAAGAGAGCAGTTCTTC,CASSLEGAREQFF
TRBV11-2,TRBJ2-3,.,few,TGTGCCAGCAGCTTCCCAGACACAGATACGCAGTATTTT,CASSFPDTDTQYF
TRBV19,TRBJ1-4,TRBD1,many,TGTGCCAGTAGTACCAAGGGACAGGTGACCGAAAAACTGTTTTTT,CASSTKGQVTEKLFF
TRBV6-1,TRBJ2-7,.,many,TGTGCCAGCAGTGTAACGGAAGGAGAGCCGTACGAGCAGTACTTC,CASSVTEGEPYEQYF
TRBV7-9,TRBJ2-3,.,few,TGTGCCAGCAGCTTTAATAGGGGGGGGCCCACAGATACGCAGTATTTT,CASSFNRGGPTDTQYF
TRBV5-6,TRBJ1-4,.,many,TGTGCCAGCAGCACCTTGACAGGTGCAACTAATGAAAAACTGTTTTTT,CASSTLTGATNEKLFF
TRBV14,TRBJ2-5,.,many,TGTGCCAGCAGCCAAGTAGCAGTTATCCAAGAGACCCAGTACTTC,CASSQVAVIQETQYF
TRBV5-4,TRBJ2-2,.,few,TGTGCCAGTTATGTCTGGGGAGGGGGCACCGGGGAGCTGTTTTTT,CASYVWGGGTGELFF
TRBV19,TRBJ1-5,.,many,TGTGCCAGTGGATACAGGGATGAGGGTCAGCCCCAGCATTTT,CASGYRDEGQPQHF
TRBV14,TRBJ2-3,.,many,TGTGCCAGCAGTCAATCTCCTCTTATAGCGCAGTATTTT,CASSQSPLIAQYF
TRBV7-3,TRBJ2-3,TRBD2,many,TGTGCCAGCAGCCCACACCGGACTAGCGGGGGGATAGATACGCAGTATTTT,CASSPHRTSGGIDTQYF
TRBV5-1,TRBJ2-7,TRBD2,few,TGCGCCAGCAGTCCAGGACTAGCGGGGGTATACGAGCAGTACTTC,CASSPGLAGVYEQYF
TRBV28,TRBJ1-2,.,few,TGTGCCAGCAGTCCATCTCCCGGGGGGGCTGGCTACACCTTC,CASSPSPGGAGYTF
TRBV5-6,TRBJ2-2,.,few,TGTGCCAGCAGCTTGGCGTTTGTTTCGACCGGGGAGCTGTTTTTT,CASSLAFVSTGELFF
TRBV7-2,TRBJ2-7,TRBD1,.,TGTGCCAGCAGCCGCCGGGACAGCTACGAGCAGTACTTC,CASSRRDSYEQYF
TRBV9,TRBJ2-1,TRBD2,few,TGTGCCAGCAGCGTAAGTCAGCGGGGGGCCGGGGGAAATGAGCAGTTCTTC,CASSVSQRGAGGNEQFF